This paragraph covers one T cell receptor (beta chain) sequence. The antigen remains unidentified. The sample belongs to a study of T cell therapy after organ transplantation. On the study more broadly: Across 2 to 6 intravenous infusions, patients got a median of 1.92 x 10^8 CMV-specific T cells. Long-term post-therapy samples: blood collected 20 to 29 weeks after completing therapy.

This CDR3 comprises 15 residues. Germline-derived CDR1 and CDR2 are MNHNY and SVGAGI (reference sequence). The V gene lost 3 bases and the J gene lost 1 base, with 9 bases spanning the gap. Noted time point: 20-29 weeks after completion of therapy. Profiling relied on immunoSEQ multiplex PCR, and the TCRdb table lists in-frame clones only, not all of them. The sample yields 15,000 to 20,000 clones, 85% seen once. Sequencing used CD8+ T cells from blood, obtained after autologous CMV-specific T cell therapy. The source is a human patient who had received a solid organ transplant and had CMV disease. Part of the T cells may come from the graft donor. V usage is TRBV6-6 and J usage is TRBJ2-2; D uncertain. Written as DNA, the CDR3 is TGTGCCAGCAGTTATGATGGGCAGAACACCGGGGAGCTGTTTTTT. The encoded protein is CASSYDGQNTGELFF.